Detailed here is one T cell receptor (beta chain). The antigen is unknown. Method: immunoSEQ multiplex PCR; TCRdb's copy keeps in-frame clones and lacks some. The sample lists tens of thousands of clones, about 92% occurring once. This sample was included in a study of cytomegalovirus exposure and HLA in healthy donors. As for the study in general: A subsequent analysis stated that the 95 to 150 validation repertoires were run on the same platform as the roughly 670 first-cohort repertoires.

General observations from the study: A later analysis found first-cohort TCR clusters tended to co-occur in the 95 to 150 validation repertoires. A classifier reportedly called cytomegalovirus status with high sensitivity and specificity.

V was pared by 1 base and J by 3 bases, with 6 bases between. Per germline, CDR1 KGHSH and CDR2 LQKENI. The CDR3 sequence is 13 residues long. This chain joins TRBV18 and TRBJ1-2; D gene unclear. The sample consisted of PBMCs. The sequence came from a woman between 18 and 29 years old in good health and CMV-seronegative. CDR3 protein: CASSPQSHYGYTF. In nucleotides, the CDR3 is TGTGCCAGCTCACCACAGAGTCACTATGGCTACACCTTC.